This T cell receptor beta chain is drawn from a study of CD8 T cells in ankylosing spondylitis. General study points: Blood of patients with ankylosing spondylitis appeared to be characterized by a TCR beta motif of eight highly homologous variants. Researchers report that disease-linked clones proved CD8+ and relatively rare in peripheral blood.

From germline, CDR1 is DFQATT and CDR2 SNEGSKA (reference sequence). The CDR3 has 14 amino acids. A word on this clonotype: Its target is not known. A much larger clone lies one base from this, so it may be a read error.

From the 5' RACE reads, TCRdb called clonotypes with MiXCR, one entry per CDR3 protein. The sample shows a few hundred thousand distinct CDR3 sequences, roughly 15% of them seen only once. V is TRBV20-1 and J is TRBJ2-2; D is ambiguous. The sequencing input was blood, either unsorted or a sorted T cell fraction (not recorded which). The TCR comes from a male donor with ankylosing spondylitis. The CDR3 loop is CSARSSPNTGQLFF. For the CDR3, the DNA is TGCAGTGCTAGATCTTCGCCGAACACCGGGCAGCTGTTTTTT.